The present T cell receptor (beta chain) was sequenced within a study of T cells in narcolepsy. General study findings and limits: Comparing one patient's CSF and blood CD4+ clonotypes highlighted HCRT- and TRIB2-specific autoreactive clonotypes. Reportedly, autoreactive clonotypes were serially detected in patients' blood but not controls'.

Germline lookup yields CDR1 MNHEY and CDR2 SMNVEV (reference sequence). This CDR3 contains 13 residues. The trim removed 7 bases at V and 6 bases at J, leaving 8 bases unmatched. Data came from immunoSEQ multiplex PCR; TCRdb stores just in-frame clones and leaves some out. This sample has tens of thousands of clones, with approximately 84% found just once. For this clone: Its antigen remains unknown.

This rearrangement joins TRBV27 to TRBJ1-1; 7 bases align to TRBD1. Sample: memory (CD45RA-) CD4+ T cells from blood. This TCR came from a human donor in good health. This chain's CDR3 is CASTRQGGSEAFF. DNA of the CDR3: TGTGCCAGCACCAGACAGGGAGGTTCTGAAGCTTTCTTT.